The 21 T cell receptor beta chains below were found in one sample sequenced in a study of naive and memory T cell subsets. Whole blood, 2.5 ml, came from adult healthy volunteers. Blood and skin TCR RNA was reverse transcribed with alpha and beta constant primers. TCRdb reprocessed the 5' RACE reads via MiXCR and lists one record per CDR3 protein. The sample holds tens of thousands of distinct CDR3 sequences, 20% to 25% seen once. Source of these receptors: a female donor in good health.

This clonotype was seen a handful of times. The chain employs TRBV29-1 and TRBJ2-7; no reliable D call. Germline V gene sequence: CDR1 SQVTM, CDR2 ANQGSEA. The CDR3 consists of 11 residues. Deletions cut 7 bases from V and 5 bases from J, with 12 bases between. In DNA form, the CDR3 reads TGCAGCGGTGTTTTAGGGAACGAGCAGTACTTC. This translates into CSGVLGNEQYF.

The chain carries TRBV6-2 or TRBV6-3 and TRBJ2-7; D is undetermined. CDR1 and CDR2 (germline): MNHEY, SVGEGT. The CDR3 contains 13 residues. Deletions cut 8 bases from V and 2 bases from J, with 13 bases between. The CDR3 bases are TGTGCCAGCCTGGACGGAATAACCTACGAGCAGTACTTC. Translated, it gives CASLDGITYEQYF.

This clonotype was counted ten times or more. The V gene is TRBV6-6, the J gene TRBJ1-2, with 10 bases lining up with TRBD1. The CDR3 spans 12 residues. Per the germline V gene, CDR1 is MNHNY and CDR2 is SVGAGI (reference sequence). The J segment lost 7 bases and the V segment lost 6 bases, leaving 2 bases of the junction unmatched. CDR3 amino acids: CASRRDRGGYTF. For the CDR3, the DNA is TGTGCCAGCAGAAGGGACAGGGGTGGCTACACCTTC.

This clonotype has a count of ten or more. V and J are TRBV20-1 and TRBJ1-2; no reliable D call. The germline CDR1 and CDR2 sequences are DFQATT and SNEGSKA (reference sequence). The CDR3 is made up of 13 amino acids. The ends were cut back, 0 bases at V and 2 bases at J, with 7 bases in the middle. The CDR3 sequence is CSARDTRNYGYTF. DNA of the CDR3: TGCAGTGCTAGAGACACACGCAACTATGGCTACACCTTC.

This clonotype was counted a few times. The chain links TRBV7-9 to TRBJ2-1; 7 bases are a match to TRBD2. Germline CDR1 and CDR2: SEHNR and FQNEAQ (reference sequence). V gave up 4 bases and J gave up 2 bases; unmatched junction bases: 8. The CDR3 extends over 16 amino acids. As DNA, the CDR3 is TGTGCCAGCAGCTCACATCGCGGGACTACCTACAATGAGCAGTTCTTC. Amino acids: CASSSHRGTTYNEQFF.

This clonotype was counted at least ten times. This chain connects TRBV6-2 or TRBV6-3 to TRBJ1-1, with 7 bases fitting TRBD1. The CDR3 runs 15 residues. The ends lost 3 bases at V and 3 bases at J; junction bases unmatched: 7. Germline CDR1 MNHEY, CDR2 SVGEGT. CDR3 nucleotides: TGTGCCAGCAGTTATGAGGGACAGATCTACACTGAAGCTTTCTTT. Translation gives CASSYEGQIYTEAFF.

The chain is built from TRBV6-5 and TRBJ2-7; D may be TRBD1 (5 bases). Trimming left V 2 bases short and J 4 bases short, with 21 bases between. The CDR3 totals 17 residues. CDR1 MNHEY and CDR2 SVGAGI come from the germline V gene. The CDR3 region is CASSYSPLQETLYEQYF. The CDR3 bases are TGTGCCAGCAGTTACAGCCCGCTACAGGAGACACTATACGAGCAGTACTTC.

This clonotype has only a few counts. This chain joins TRBV29-1 and TRBJ1-1, with TRBD1 matching 7 bases. After removal of 2 bases from V and 4 bases from J, the junction contained 7 bases not matched to a gene. The CDR3 has 14 amino acids. Germline V gives CDR1 SQVTM, CDR2 ANQGSEA. The CDR3 DNA reads as TGCAGCGTTGAAAAGGACAGGTCGGGCACTGAAGCTTTCTTT. Its translation is CSVEKDRSGTEAFF.

The genes are TRBV7-9 and TRBJ2-7; the D gene is possibly TRBD1 (5 bases). Germline V gives CDR1 SEHNR, CDR2 FQNEAQ (reference sequence). This CDR3 contains 15 residues. The V end lost 5 bases, the J end lost 0 bases, and 14 bases lay between the germline ends. The CDR3 reads CASSHPTETSYEQYF. The CDR3 DNA is TGTGCCAGCAGCCACCCGACAGAAACCTCCTACGAGCAGTACTTC. The complete variable domain, with remaining parts taken from reference TRBV7-9 and TRBJ2-7, reads DTGVSQNPRHKITKRGQNVTFRCDPISEHNRLYWYRQTLGQGPEFLTYFQNEAQLEKSRLLSDRFSAERPKGSFSTLEIQRTEQGDSAMYLCASSHPTETSYEQYFGPGTRLTVT.

This chain uses TRBV4-3 with TRBJ2-7; D is possibly TRBD1 (5 bases). The germline V gene has CDR1 LGHNA and CDR2 YSLEER. V lost 4 bases to trimming and J lost 5 bases, with 18 bases between them. The CDR3 totals 15 residues. The CDR3 bases are TGCGCCAGCAGCCCCCGACCCTTATCCAGGGACGAGCAGTACTTC. Its protein product is CASSPRPLSRDEQYF.

This chain links TRBV6-1 with TRBJ2-7; D remains ambiguous. The V end lost 6 bases, the J end lost 6 bases, and 15 bases lay between the germline ends. CDR1 is MNHNS, CDR2 SASEGT, per germline. The CDR3 has 13 amino acids. CDR3 in amino acids: CASSAVGQAEQYF. CDR3 nucleotides: TGTGCCAGCAGCGCGGTGGGCCAGGCCGAGCAGTACTTC.

The V and J genes are TRBV29-1 and TRBJ2-2; 9 bases line up with TRBD1. Germline V gene sequence: CDR1 SQVTM, CDR2 ANQGSEA. Trimming at V came to 6 bases and at J to 6 bases, leaving 2 bases not matched to a gene. This CDR3 comprises 12 residues. CDR3 amino acids: CSVDRGAGELFF. The DNA for the CDR3 is TGCAGCGTGGACAGGGGCGCCGGGGAGCTGTTTTTT.

In its sample, this clonotype was seen many times. The rearrangement uses TRBV20-1 and TRBJ2-1, with unresolved D. CDR3 size: 11 residues. The germline V gene has CDR1 DFQATT and CDR2 SNEGSKA (reference sequence). Trimming stripped 0 bases from V and 4 bases from J, with 1 base between. This CDR3 reads CSAREYNEQFF. Written as DNA, the CDR3 is TGCAGTGCTAGAGAATACAATGAGCAGTTCTTC.

The chain links TRBV6-1 to TRBJ1-2; D call uncertain. Trimming took 4 bases from V and 0 from J, leaving 6 bases between them. The CDR3 is made up of 13 amino acids. Germline V gene data show CDR1 as MNHNS and CDR2 as SASEGT. The CDR3 loop is CASSGTANYGYTF. The CDR3 nucleotides read TGTGCCAGCAGTGGAACAGCTAACTATGGCTACACCTTC.

This clonotype was seen repeatedly, ten times or more. V is TRBV30 and J is TRBJ2-5, with a possible D match to TRBD2 (7 bases). Germline-derived CDR1 and CDR2 are GTSNPN and SVGIG (reference sequence). The germline V and J ends were trimmed by 4 bases and 4 bases, with 16 bases remaining between them. The CDR3 has 14 amino acids. The CDR3: CAWKGGGRRETQYF. In nucleotides, the CDR3 is TGTGCCTGGAAAGGGGGAGGGAGACGAGAGACCCAGTACTTC.

This clonotype was observed a few times. The chain uses TRBV20-1 and TRBJ2-5; 8 nucleotides line up with TRBD1. Germline-derived CDR1 and CDR2 are DFQATT and SNEGSKA (reference sequence). V dropped 6 bases and J dropped 1; count of bases not matched to a gene: 7. The CDR3 loop spans 14 amino acids. CDR3 in amino acids: CSATPDRAQETQYF. CDR3 DNA sequence: TGCAGTGCCACTCCGGACAGGGCCCAAGAGACCCAGTACTTC.

This clonotype was seen repeatedly, ten times or more. The chain links TRBV20-1 to TRBJ2-3; 16 bases agree with TRBD2. CDR1 and CDR2 (germline): DFQATT, SNEGSKA (reference sequence). V dropped 6 bases and J dropped 5; count of bases not matched to a gene: 11. The CDR3 is made up of 17 amino acids. Here the CDR3 DNA reads TGCAGTGCGGTGGGACTAGCGGGGGGGCGTATCAGAGATACGCAGTATTTT. It encodes CSAVGLAGGRIRDTQYF.

The chain has TRBV12-3 or TRBV12-4 and TRBJ1-1; D possibly corresponds to TRBD1 (5 bases). Between the trimmed V and J ends, which lost 8 bases and 8 bases, there was a span of 15 bases. The CDR3 contains 12 residues. In DNA form, the CDR3 reads TGTGCCAGCGCCGTCGGGGCGGCGGAAGCTTTCTTT. Amino acids: CASAVGAAEAFF.

This clonotype has just a few counts. The chain uses TRBV20-1 and TRBJ1-1; 7 bases agree with TRBD1. The germline CDR1 and CDR2 sequences are DFQATT and SNEGSKA (reference sequence). After removal of 2 bases from V and 4 bases from J, the junction contained 10 bases not matched to a gene. The CDR3 totals 15 residues. The CDR3 reads CSARRRGQGGTEAFF. DNA of the CDR3: TGCAGTGCTAGACGGAGGGGGCAGGGTGGCACTGAAGCTTTCTTT.

This clonotype was observed at least ten times. This rearrangement joins TRBV7-8 to TRBJ1-2, with a possible D match to TRBD1 (6 bases). There are 17 residues in the CDR3. V was cut by 5 bases and J by 4 bases, with 23 bases left in between. Germline values: CDR1 SGHVS, CDR2 FQNEAQ. The CDR3 protein is CASSPSVLNRALYGYTF. The CDR3 bases are TGTGCCAGCAGCCCCAGCGTTCTCAACAGGGCCCTCTATGGCTACACCTTC.

V usage is TRBV20-1 and J usage is TRBJ2-1; D possibly corresponds to TRBD1 (5 bases). Germline lookup yields CDR1 DFQATT and CDR2 SNEGSKA (reference sequence). The CDR3 sequence is 13 residues long. Trimming took 2 bases from V and 4 from J, leaving 9 bases between them. The CDR3 is CSARNPGYNEQFF. The CDR3 DNA reads as TGCAGTGCTAGAAATCCAGGGTACAATGAGCAGTTCTTC.